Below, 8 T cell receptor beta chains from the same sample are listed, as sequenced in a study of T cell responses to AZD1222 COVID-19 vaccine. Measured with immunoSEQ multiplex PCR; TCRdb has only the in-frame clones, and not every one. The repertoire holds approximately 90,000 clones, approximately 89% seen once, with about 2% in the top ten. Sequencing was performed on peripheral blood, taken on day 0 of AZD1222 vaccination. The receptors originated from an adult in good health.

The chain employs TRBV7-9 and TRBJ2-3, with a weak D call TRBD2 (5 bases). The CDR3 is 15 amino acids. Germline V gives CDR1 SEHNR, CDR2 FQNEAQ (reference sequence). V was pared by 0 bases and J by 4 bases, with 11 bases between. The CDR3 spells CASSLARVSPDTQYF. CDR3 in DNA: TGTGCCAGCAGCTTAGCGCGGGTTAGCCCAGATACGCAGTATTTT.

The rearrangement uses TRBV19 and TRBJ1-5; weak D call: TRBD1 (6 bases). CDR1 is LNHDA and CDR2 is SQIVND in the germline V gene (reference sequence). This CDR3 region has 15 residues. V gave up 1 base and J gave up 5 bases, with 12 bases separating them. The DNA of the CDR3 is TGTGCCAGTAGTATAGGGGGGGGCCGGGATCAGCCCCAGCATTTT. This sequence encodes CASSIGGGRDQPQHF.

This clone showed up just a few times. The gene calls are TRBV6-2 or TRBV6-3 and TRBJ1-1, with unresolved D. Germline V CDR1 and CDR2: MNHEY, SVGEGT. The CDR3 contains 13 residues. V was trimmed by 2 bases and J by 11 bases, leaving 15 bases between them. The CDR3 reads CASSYDWAAMAFF. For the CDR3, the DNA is TGTGCCAGCAGTTACGATTGGGCAGCGATGGCTTTCTTT.

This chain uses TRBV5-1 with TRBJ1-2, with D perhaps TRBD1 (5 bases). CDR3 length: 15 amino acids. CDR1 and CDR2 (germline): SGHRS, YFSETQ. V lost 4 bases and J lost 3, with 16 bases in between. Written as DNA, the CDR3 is TGCGCCAGCAGCCCCGGGGGGGTTGTGGACTATGGCTACACCTTC. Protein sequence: CASSPGGVVDYGYTF.

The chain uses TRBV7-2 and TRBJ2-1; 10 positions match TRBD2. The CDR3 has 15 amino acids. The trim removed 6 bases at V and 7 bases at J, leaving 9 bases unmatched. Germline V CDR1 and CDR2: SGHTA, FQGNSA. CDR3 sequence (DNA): TGTGCCAGCAGTCCCGGAGCGGGGGGGCAGAATGAGCAGTTCTTC. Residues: CASSPGAGGQNEQFF. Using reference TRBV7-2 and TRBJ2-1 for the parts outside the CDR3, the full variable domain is GAGVSQSPSNKVTEKGKDVELRCDPISGHTALYWYRQSLGQGLEFLIYFQGNSAPDKSGLPSDRFSAERTGGSVSTLTIQRTQQEDSAVYLCASSPGAGGQNEQFFGPGTRLTVL.

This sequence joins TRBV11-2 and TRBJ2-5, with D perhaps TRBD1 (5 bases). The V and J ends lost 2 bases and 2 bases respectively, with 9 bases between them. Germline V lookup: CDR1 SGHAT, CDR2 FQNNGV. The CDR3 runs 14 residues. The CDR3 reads CASSLPGIQETQYF. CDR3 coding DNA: TGTGCCAGCAGCTTACCAGGGATACAAGAGACCCAGTACTTC.

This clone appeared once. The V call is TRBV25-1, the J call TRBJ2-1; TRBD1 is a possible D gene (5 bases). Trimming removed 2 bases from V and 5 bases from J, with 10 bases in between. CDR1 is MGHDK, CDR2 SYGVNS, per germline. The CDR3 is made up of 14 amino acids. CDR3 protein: CASSEQGFNNEQFF. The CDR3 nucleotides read TGTGCCAGCAGTGAACAGGGATTTAACAATGAGCAGTTCTTC. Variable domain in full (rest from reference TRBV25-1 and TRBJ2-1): EADIYQTPRYLVIGTGKKITLECSQTMGHDKMYWYQQDPGMELHLIHYSYGVNSTEKGDLSSESTVSRIRTEHFPLTLESARPSHTSQYLCASSEQGFNNEQFFGPGTRLTVL.

The CDR3 loop is CASSQEPNSPLHF. DNA for the CDR3: TGCGCCAGCAGCCAAGAGCCTAATTCACCCCTCCACTTT. This chain connects TRBV4-3 to TRBJ1-6, with D uncertain. Germline V gene data show CDR1 as LGHNA and CDR2 as YSLEER. With 0 bases removed from V and 6 bases from J, the gap between germline ends came to 3 bases. CDR3 size: 13 residues.